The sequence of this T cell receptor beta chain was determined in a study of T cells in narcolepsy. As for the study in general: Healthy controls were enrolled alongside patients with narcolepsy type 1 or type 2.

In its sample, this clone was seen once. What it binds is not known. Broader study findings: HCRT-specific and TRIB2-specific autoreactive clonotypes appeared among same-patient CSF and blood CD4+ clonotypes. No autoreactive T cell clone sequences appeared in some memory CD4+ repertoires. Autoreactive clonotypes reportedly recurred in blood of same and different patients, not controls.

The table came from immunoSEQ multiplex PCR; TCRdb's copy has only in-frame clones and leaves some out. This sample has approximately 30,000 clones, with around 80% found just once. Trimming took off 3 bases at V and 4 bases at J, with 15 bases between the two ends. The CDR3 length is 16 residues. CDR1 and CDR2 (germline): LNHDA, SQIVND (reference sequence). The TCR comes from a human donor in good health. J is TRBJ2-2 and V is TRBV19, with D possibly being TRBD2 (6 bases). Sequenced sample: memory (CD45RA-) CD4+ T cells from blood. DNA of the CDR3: TGTGCCAGTAGTATCTCCCAGACTAGACTCACCGGGGAGCTGTTTTTT. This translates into CASSISQTRLTGELFF.